A selection of T cell receptor beta chains follows, all from one sample in a study of brain metastases from non-small cell lung cancer. Only in-frame clones appear in the TCRdb table, and some are missing; sequencing was by immunoSEQ multiplex PCR. The sample has around 1,500 clones, roughly 79% seen once. Sequences were obtained from tissue from a brain metastasis. These receptors all come from a donor at least 40 years old with non-small cell lung cancer. Each CDR3 is given with its conserved first and last residue. The D gene is left open where the match is weak. Where a row states a size, it is once, few, many or the class of an expanded clone; other rows omit it.

D: TRBD1; size: -; V: TRBV30; J: TRBJ1-3; DNA: TGTGCCTGGAGTCCGACAGGGACGGAAGGAAACACCATATATTTT; CDR3: CAWSPTGTEGNTIYF
D: -; size: -; V: TRBV10-2; J: TRBJ1-1; DNA: TGCGCCAGCAGTGAGGACGGCATAAACACTGAAGCTTTCTTT; CDR3: CASSEDGINTEAFF
D: -; size: -; V: TRBV2; J: TRBJ1-1; DNA: TGTGCCAGCAGTCTAGCGAAGGCTTTCTTT; CDR3: CASSLAKAFF
D: -; size: -; V: TRBV7-9; J: TRBJ2-6; DNA: TGTGCCAGCAGCTTACGTCCACAGGTGATCTCTGGGGCCAACGTCCTGACTTTC; CDR3: CASSLRPQVISGANVLTF
D: TRBD1; size: -; V: TRBV5-5; J: TRBJ2-2; DNA: TGTGCCAGCAGCTGGGGCCCGAGACAGGGTTCTTACACCGGGGAGCTGTTTTTT; CDR3: CASSWGPRQGSYTGELFF
D: TRBD1; size: few; V: TRBV7-9; J: TRBJ1-1; DNA: TGTGCCAGCAGCTTCTCCCCGGGACAGGGGAACACTGAAGCTTTCTTT; CDR3: CASSFSPGQGNTEAFF
D: TRBD1; size: -; V: TRBV5-6; J: TRBJ2-3; DNA: TGTGCCAGCAGCTTGATGCAGGGGGTCGAGAGGGATACGCAGTATTTT; CDR3: CASSLMQGVERDTQYF
D: -; size: -; V: TRBV14; J: TRBJ1-2; DNA: TGTGCCAGCAGCCAAAGTATGGCCGGATACTATGGCTACACCTTC; CDR3: CASSQSMAGYYGYTF
D: -; size: -; V: TRBV19; J: TRBJ2-7; DNA: TGTGCCAGTAGTACCTTGGGGGGGGCCCGTTTCTACGAGCAGTACTTC; CDR3: CASSTLGGARFYEQYF
D: TRBD1; size: -; V: TRBV6-5; J: TRBJ1-2; DNA: TGTGCCAGCAGTAGCGGACAGGACTATGGCTACACCTTC; CDR3: CASSSGQDYGYTF
D: TRBD1; size: -; V: TRBV10-2; J: TRBJ1-5; DNA: TGCGCCAGTCGATTTGGGCAGGGGGCTCAGCCCCAGCATTTT; CDR3: CASRFGQGAQPQHF
D: TRBD1; size: -; V: TRBV29-1; J: TRBJ1-2; DNA: TGCAGCGTTGACGGACAGGGGGCAAGCTACACCTTC; CDR3: CSVDGQGASYTF
D: -; size: -; V: TRBV28; J: TRBJ1-3; DNA: TGTGCCAGCAGGCCCGGGGGAACTGGAAACACCATATATTTT; CDR3: CASRPGGTGNTIYF
D: -; size: -; V: TRBV24-1; J: TRBJ2-7; DNA: TGTGCCACCAGTGATTCACGGACGGCTAAAGGAGAGCAGTACTTC; CDR3: CATSDSRTAKGEQYF
D: TRBD1; size: -; V: TRBV19; J: TRBJ1-5; DNA: TGTGCCAGTAGTGGGCAGGGGGGGACTCAGCCCCAGCATTTT; CDR3: CASSGQGGTQPQHF
D: -; size: -; V: TRBV10-1; J: TRBJ1-3; DNA: TGCGCCACCGGCGAGGTTTCTGGAAACACCATATATTTT; CDR3: CATGEVSGNTIYF
D: TRBD1; size: -; V: TRBV5-4; J: TRBJ1-2; DNA: TGTGCCAGCACCTTCGGGATAGGGGGCAACTATGGCTACACCTTC; CDR3: CASTFGIGGNYGYTF
D: -; size: -; V: TRBV6-5; J: TRBJ1-1; DNA: TGTGCCAGCAACCAAGATATGAACACTGAAGCTTTCTTT; CDR3: CASNQDMNTEAFF
D: -; size: -; V: TRBV24-1; J: TRBJ1-5; DNA: TGTGCCACCAGTGATGGGGCAGGGCCCGGGCCCGGGGGCCAGCCCCAGCATTTT; CDR3: CATSDGAGPGPGGQPQHF
D: -; size: -; V: TRBV4-1; J: TRBJ1-5; DNA: TGCGCCAGCAGCCAAGATTACCGGGGCAATCAGCCCCAGCATTTT; CDR3: CASSQDYRGNQPQHF
D: TRBD2; size: -; V: TRBV11-1; J: TRBJ2-3; DNA: TGTGCCAGCAGCTTCGCCGTGAGCGGGGGGGAGGATACGCAGTATTTT; CDR3: CASSFAVSGGEDTQYF
D: -; size: -; V: TRBV24-1; J: TRBJ2-1; DNA: TGTGCCACCAGTGTGGAGAACAATGAGCAGTTCTTC; CDR3: CATSVENNEQFF
D: -; size: -; V: TRBV6-5; J: TRBJ1-1; DNA: TGTGCCAGCAGTCGACCGACAGGATTGAACACTGAAGCTTTCTTT; CDR3: CASSRPTGLNTEAFF
D: -; size: -; V: TRBV24-1; J: TRBJ2-1; DNA: TGTGCCACCAGTATGGAACAGCATGAGCAGTTCTTC; CDR3: CATSMEQHEQFF
D: -; size: once; V: TRBV14; J: TRBJ1-1; DNA: TGTGCCAGCAGCCCCCTGGACGAAATAACTGAAGCTTTCTTT; CDR3: CASSPLDEITEAFF
D: TRBD2; size: once; V: TRBV6-2/TRBV6-3; J: TRBJ2-1; DNA: TGTGCCAGCAGTCAGTTCTTAAGCGGGACCTACAATGAGCAGTTCTTC; CDR3: CASSQFLSGTYNEQFF
D: -; size: -; V: TRBV4-2; J: TRBJ1-6; DNA: TGTGCCAGCAGCCAAGGGGTTTATAATTCACCCCTCCACTTT; CDR3: CASSQGVYNSPLHF
D: -; size: few; V: TRBV24-1; J: TRBJ1-2; DNA: TGTGCCACCAGTGACAGGTCTGAGCATGGCTACACCTTC; CDR3: CATSDRSEHGYTF
D: -; size: -; V: TRBV5-8; J: TRBJ2-5; DNA: TGTGCCAGCAGCTTGAGCAGGCGGGGCGGCCAAGAGACCCAGTACTTC; CDR3: CASSLSRRGGQETQYF
D: -; size: -; V: TRBV2; J: TRBJ2-2; DNA: TGTGCCAGCGCTATTACGGGACCCGACACTGGGGAGCTGTTTTTT; CDR3: CASAITGPDTGELFF
D: -; size: -; V: TRBV19; J: TRBJ2-2; DNA: TGTGCCAGTAGTATCTCCCGGGGGGAGCTGTTTTTT; CDR3: CASSISRGELFF
D: -; size: -; V: TRBV24-1; J: TRBJ2-1; DNA: TGTGCCACCTCATTCGGGGCGGGGCCGGTGCAGTTCTTC; CDR3: CATSFGAGPVQFF
D: -; size: -; V: TRBV19; J: TRBJ1-1; DNA: TGTGCCAGTAGTATGCAGGGTGAGGGCACTGAAGCTTTCTTT; CDR3: CASSMQGEGTEAFF
D: -; size: -; V: TRBV7-3; J: TRBJ1-5; DNA: TGTGCCAGCAGCCACACCCCTGAACAGCCCCAGCATTTT; CDR3: CASSHTPEQPQHF
D: TRBD1; size: few; V: TRBV6-5; J: TRBJ1-2; DNA: TGTGCCAGCAGTTATGGGGACAGGGGAATCCCCTATGGCTACACCTTC; CDR3: CASSYGDRGIPYGYTF
D: -; size: few; V: TRBV5-1; J: TRBJ2-5; DNA: TGCGCCAGCAGCGTGGCCCCAGGGGAAGAGACCCAGTACTTC; CDR3: CASSVAPGEETQYF
D: -; size: -; V: TRBV6-6; J: TRBJ1-3; DNA: TGTGCCAGCAGCAGGGATTATGGAAACACCATATATTTT; CDR3: CASSRDYGNTIYF
D: -; size: -; V: TRBV5-1; J: TRBJ1-2; DNA: TGCGCCAGCAGCTATTCAGGAGGGGACTATGGCTACACCTTC; CDR3: CASSYSGGDYGYTF
D: TRBD1; size: -; V: TRBV6-5; J: TRBJ1-2; DNA: TGTGCCAGCAGTACTCGGACAGGGGTAGCTAGAGGCTACACCTTC; CDR3: CASSTRTGVARGYTF
D: TRBD2; size: -; V: TRBV9; J: TRBJ2-1; DNA: TGTGCCAGCAGCTCCCGACTAGCGTCATACAATGAGCAGTTCTTC; CDR3: CASSSRLASYNEQFF
D: TRBD1; size: few; V: TRBV5-8; J: TRBJ2-7; DNA: TGTGCCAGCCGAAGACAGGGCACTTCCTACGAGCAGTACTTC; CDR3: CASRRQGTSYEQYF
D: -; size: -; V: TRBV6-5; J: TRBJ2-3; DNA: TGTGCCAGCACGGCGGGGGCGGGAAATACGCAGTATTTT; CDR3: CASTAGAGNTQYF
D: TRBD2; size: -; V: TRBV3-1/TRBV3-2; J: TRBJ2-5; DNA: TGTGCCAGCAGCCAAGATCTAGCGGGGGCTGAGACCCAGTACTTC; CDR3: CASSQDLAGAETQYF
D: -; size: -; V: TRBV5-1; J: TRBJ1-1; DNA: TGCGCCAACAGCTTGGCTGACAAGCTTGAAGCTTTCTTT; CDR3: CANSLADKLEAFF
D: TRBD1; size: -; V: TRBV6-4; J: TRBJ1-2; DNA: TGTGCCAGCAGTGACACGCCACAGGGGCTTGATGGCTACACCTTC; CDR3: CASSDTPQGLDGYTF
D: -; size: hyperexpanded; V: TRBV29-1; J: TRBJ2-1; DNA: TGCAGCGTTCCAGTTATGGGCAATGAGCAGTTCTTC; CDR3: CSVPVMGNEQFF
D: TRBD1; size: large; V: TRBV19; J: TRBJ2-2; DNA: TGTGCCAGTAGTATAGGGCAGGGGGTCTCCGGGGAGCTGTTTTTT; CDR3: CASSIGQGVSGELFF
D: -; size: -; V: TRBV15; J: TRBJ1-3; DNA: TGTGCCACCGAGAGGGGAGATGGAAACACCATATATTTT; CDR3: CATERGDGNTIYF
D: -; size: -; V: TRBV19; J: TRBJ1-1; DNA: TGTGCCAGTAGTAAGCGCACGTCGGACACTGAAGCTTTCTTT; CDR3: CASSKRTSDTEAFF
D: TRBD2; size: -; V: TRBV11-1; J: TRBJ2-1; DNA: TGTGCCAGCAGCCCAGAGCGGGGGGGTTACAATGAGCAGTTCTTC; CDR3: CASSPERGGYNEQFF
D: -; size: -; V: TRBV12-5; J: TRBJ1-5; DNA: TGTGCTAGTGGTAGGGACGGGAATAGTAATCAGCCCCAGCATTTT; CDR3: CASGRDGNSNQPQHF
D: TRBD1; size: -; V: TRBV5-1; J: TRBJ1-6; DNA: TGCGCCAGCAGCTTACAGGGGCTTAATTCACCCCTCCACTTT; CDR3: CASSLQGLNSPLHF
D: TRBD1; size: few; V: TRBV6-2/TRBV6-3; J: TRBJ2-2; DNA: TGTGCCAGCAGTCGCCCGGGACAGGGGGCAAACGGGGAGCTGTTTTTT; CDR3: CASSRPGQGANGELFF